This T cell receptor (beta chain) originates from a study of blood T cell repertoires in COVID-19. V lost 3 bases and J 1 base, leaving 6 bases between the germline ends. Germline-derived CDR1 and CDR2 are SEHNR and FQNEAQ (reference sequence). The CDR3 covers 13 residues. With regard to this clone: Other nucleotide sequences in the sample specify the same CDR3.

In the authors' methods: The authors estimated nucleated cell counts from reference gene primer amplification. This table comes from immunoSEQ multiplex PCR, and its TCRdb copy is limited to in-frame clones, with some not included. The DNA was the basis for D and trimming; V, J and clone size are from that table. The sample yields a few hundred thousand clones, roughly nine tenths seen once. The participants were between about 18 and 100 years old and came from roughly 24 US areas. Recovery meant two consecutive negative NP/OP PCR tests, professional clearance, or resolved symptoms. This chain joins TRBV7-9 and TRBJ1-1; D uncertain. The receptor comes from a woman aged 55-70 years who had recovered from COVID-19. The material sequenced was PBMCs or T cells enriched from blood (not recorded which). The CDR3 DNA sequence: TGTGCCAGCAGCTTGGCGGGGAACACTGAAGCTTTCTTT. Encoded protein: CASSLAGNTEAFF. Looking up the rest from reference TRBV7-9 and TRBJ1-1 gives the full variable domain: DTGVSQNPRHKITKRGQNVTFRCDPISEHNRLYWYRQTLGQGPEFLTYFQNEAQLEKSRLLSDRFSAERPKGSFSTLEIQRTEQGDSAMYLCASSLAGNTEAFFGQGTRLTVV.